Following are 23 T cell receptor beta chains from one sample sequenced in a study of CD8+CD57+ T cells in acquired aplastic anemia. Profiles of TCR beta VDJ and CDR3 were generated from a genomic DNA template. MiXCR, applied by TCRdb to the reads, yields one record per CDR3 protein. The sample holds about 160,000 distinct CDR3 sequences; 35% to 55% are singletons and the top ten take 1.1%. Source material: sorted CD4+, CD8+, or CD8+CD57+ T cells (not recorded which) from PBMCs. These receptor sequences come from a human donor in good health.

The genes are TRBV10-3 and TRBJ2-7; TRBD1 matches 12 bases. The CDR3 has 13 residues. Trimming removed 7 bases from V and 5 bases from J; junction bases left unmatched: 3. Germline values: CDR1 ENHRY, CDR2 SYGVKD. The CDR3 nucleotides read TGTGCCATCAAAGGGACAGGGGGCAACGAGCAGTACTTC. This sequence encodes CAIKGTGGNEQYF.

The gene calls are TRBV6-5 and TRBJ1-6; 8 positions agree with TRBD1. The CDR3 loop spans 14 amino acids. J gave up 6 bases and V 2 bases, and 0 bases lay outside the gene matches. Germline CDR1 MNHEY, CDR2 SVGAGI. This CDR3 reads CASSYDRGNSPLHF. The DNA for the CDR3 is TGTGCCAGCAGTTACGACAGGGGTAATTCACCCCTCCACTTT.

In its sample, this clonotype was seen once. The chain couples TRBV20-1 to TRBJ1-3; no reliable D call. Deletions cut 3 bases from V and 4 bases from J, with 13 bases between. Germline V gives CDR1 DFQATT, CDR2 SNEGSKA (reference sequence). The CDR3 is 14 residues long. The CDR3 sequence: CSARSRSFGNTIYF. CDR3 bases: TGCAGTGCTAGGTCCAGAAGCTTCGGAAACACCATATATTTT.

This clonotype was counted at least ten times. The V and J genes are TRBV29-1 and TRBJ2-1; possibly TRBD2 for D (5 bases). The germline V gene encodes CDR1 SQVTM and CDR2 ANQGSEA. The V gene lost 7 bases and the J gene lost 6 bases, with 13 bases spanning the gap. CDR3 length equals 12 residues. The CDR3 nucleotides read TGCAGCGCTAGACTATCGGTCAATGAGCAGTTCTTC. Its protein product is CSARLSVNEQFF.

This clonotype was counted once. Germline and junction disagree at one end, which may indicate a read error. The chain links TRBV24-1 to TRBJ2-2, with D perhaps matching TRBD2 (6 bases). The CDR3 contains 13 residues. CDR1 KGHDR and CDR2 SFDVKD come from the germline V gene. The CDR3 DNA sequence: TGTGCCACCAGTGATCCCTTCTACGGGGGGCTGTTTTTT. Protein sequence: CATSDPFYGGLFF.

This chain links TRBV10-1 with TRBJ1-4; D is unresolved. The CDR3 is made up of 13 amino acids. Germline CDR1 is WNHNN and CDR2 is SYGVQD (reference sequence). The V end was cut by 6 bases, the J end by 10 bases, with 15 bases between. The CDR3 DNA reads TGCGCCAGCAGCGGAGCACGAAAGGGAAAACTGTTTTTT. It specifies CASSGARKGKLFF.

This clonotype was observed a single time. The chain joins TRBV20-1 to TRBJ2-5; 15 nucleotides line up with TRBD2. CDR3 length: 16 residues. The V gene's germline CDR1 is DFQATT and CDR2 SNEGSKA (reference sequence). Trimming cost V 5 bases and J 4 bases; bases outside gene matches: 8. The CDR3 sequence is CSAEGRTSGGAETQYF. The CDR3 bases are TGCAGTGCTGAGGGGAGGACTAGCGGGGGGGCAGAGACCCAGTACTTC.

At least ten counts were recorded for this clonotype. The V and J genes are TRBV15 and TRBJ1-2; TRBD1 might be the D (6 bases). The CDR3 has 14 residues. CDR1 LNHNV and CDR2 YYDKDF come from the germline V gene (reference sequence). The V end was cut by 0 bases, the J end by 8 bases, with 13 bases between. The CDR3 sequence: CATSREGGPQGYTF. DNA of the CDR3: TGTGCCACCAGCAGAGAGGGGGGGCCGCAGGGCTACACCTTC.

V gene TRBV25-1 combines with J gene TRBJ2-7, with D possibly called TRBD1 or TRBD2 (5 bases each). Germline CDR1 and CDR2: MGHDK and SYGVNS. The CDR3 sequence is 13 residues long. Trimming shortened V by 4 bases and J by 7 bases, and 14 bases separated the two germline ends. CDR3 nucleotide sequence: TGTGCCAGCAGTGTAACAGGAGGCTGGGAGCAGTACTTC. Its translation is CASSVTGGWEQYF.

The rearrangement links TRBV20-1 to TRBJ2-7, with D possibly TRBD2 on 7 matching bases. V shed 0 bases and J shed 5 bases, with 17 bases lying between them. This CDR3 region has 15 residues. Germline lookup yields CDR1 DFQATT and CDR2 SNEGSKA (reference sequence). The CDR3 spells CSARDSRGAGDEQYF. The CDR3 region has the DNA TGCAGTGCTAGAGACAGCCGGGGGGCCGGGGACGAGCAGTACTTC.

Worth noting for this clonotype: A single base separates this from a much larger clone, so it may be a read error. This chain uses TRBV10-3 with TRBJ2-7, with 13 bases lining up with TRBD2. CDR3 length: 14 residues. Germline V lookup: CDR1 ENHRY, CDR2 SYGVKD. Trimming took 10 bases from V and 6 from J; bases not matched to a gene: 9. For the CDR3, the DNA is TGTGCCAGCGCCGGACTAGCGGGAGTAGCCGAGCAGTACTTC. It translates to CASAGLAGVAEQYF.

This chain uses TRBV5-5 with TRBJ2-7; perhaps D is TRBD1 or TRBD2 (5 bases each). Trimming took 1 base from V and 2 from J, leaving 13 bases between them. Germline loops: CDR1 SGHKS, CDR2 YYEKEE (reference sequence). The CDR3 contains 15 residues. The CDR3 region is CASSLREGETYEQYF. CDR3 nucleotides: TGTGCCAGCAGCTTGCGAGAAGGGGAGACCTACGAGCAGTACTTC.

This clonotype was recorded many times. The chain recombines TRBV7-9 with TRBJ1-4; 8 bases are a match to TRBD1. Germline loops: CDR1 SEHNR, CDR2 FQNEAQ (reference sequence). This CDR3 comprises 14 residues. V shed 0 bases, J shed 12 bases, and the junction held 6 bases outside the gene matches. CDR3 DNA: TGTGCCAGCAGCTTAGCGACAGGGGTTGGGGAACTGTTTTTT. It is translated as CASSLATGVGELFF.

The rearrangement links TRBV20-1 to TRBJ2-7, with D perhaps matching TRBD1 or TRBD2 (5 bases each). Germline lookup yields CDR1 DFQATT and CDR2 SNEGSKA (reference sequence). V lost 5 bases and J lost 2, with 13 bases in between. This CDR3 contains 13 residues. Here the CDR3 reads CSAGGSSAYEQYF. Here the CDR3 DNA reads TGCAGTGCTGGGGGATCCAGCGCCTACGAGCAGTACTTC.

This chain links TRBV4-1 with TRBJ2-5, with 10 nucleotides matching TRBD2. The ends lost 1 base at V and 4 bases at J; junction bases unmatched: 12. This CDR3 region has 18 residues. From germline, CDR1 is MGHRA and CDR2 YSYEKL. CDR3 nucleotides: TGCGCCAGCAGCCAAGGCGTTCCCGAGCGGGGGGGCCGAGAGACCCAGTACTTC. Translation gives CASSQGVPERGGRETQYF.

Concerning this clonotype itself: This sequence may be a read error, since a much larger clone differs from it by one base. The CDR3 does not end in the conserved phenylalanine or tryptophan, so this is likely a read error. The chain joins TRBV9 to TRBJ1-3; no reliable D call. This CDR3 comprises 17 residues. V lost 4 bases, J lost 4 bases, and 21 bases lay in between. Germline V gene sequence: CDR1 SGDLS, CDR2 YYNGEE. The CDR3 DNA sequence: TGTGCCAGCAGCTCCCGGCCCGTCCGAGAGTCGGGAAACACCATATATTCT. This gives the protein CASSSRPVRESGNTIYS.

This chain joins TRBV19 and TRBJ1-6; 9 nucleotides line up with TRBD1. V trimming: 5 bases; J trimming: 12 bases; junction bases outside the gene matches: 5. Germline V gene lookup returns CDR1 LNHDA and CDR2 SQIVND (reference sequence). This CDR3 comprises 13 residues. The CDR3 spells CASSPGTGLPLHF. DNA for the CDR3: TGTGCCAGTAGTCCCGGGACAGGGCTACCCCTCCACTTT.

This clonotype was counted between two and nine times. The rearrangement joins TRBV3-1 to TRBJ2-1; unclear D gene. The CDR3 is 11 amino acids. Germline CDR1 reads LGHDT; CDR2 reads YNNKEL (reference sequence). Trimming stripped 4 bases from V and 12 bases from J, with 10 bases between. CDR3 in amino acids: CASSLGPLQFF. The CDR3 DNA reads TGTGCCAGCAGCCTCGGTCCTCTGCAGTTCTTC.

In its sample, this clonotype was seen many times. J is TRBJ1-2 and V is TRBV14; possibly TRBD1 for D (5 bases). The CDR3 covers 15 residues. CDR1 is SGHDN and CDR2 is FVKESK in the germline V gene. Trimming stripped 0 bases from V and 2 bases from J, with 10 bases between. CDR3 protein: CASSQDVGGNYGYTF. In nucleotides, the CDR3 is TGTGCCAGCAGCCAAGATGTGGGGGGGAACTATGGCTACACCTTC.

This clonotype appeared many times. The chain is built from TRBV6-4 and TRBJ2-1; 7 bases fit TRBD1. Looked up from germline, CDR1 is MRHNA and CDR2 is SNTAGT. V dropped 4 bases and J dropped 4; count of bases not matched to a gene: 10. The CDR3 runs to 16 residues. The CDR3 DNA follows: TGTGCCAGCAGTGCGTCCGGGACAGTCGATTACAATGAGCAGTTCTTC. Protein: CASSASGTVDYNEQFF.

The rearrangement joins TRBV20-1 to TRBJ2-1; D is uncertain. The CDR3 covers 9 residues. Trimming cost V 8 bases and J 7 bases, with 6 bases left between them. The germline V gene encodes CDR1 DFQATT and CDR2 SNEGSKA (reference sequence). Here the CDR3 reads CSIGNEQFF. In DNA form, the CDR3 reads TGCAGTATTGGGAATGAGCAGTTCTTC.

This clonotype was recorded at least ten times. The DNA of the CDR3 is TGTGCCAGCAGCCAAGACTGGGCTGCAAATGAAAAACTGTTTTTT. This gives the protein CASSQDWAANEKLFF. The chain carries TRBV3-1 and TRBJ1-4, with no clear D. The CDR3 extends over 15 amino acids. The germline gives CDR1 LGHDT, CDR2 YNNKEL (reference sequence). With 0 bases removed from V and 5 bases from J, the gap between germline ends came to 10 bases.

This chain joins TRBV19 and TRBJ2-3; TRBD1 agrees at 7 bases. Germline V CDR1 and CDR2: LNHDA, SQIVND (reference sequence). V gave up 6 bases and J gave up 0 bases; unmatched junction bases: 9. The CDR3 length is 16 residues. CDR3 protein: CASSETGTVSTDTQYF. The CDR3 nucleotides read TGTGCCAGTAGCGAGACCGGGACAGTTAGCACAGATACGCAGTATTTT.